These 2 T cell receptor beta chains were all obtained from the same sample, sequenced in a study of radiation and T cells in renal cell carcinoma. Method: immunoSEQ multiplex PCR; TCRdb's copy keeps in-frame clones and lacks some. Of over 85,000 clones in the sample, over 65% were seen once. The time point denotes: baseline pretreatment blood. Treatment reported: 15 Gy SBRT to primary tumor, nephrectomy 4 weeks later. Sequencing was performed on blood, taken from a patient whose treatment included radiotherapy and nephrectomy. Receptors originate from a man aged 60 to 69 with renal cell carcinoma.

The chain couples TRBV6-4 to TRBJ2-1; 11 positions agree with TRBD1. The CDR3 length is 15 residues. Germline V gene sequence: CDR1 MRHNA, CDR2 SNTAGT. The V segment lost 4 bases and the J segment 8 bases; nucleotides outside the gene matches: 7. CDR3 residues: CASSGGQGAIDEQFF. The CDR3 region has the DNA TGTGCCAGCAGTGGTGGACAGGGGGCAATCGATGAGCAGTTCTTC.

This clone was seen once. The chain has TRBV28 and TRBJ2-7, with D unclear. Germline values: CDR1 MDHEN, CDR2 SYDVKM. The CDR3 has 13 amino acids. With 5 bases removed from V and 2 bases from J, the gap between germline ends came to 10 bases. The CDR3 sequence: CASSAGQTYEQYF. CDR3 DNA sequence: TGTGCCAGCAGTGCCGGGCAGACCTACGAGCAGTACTTC.